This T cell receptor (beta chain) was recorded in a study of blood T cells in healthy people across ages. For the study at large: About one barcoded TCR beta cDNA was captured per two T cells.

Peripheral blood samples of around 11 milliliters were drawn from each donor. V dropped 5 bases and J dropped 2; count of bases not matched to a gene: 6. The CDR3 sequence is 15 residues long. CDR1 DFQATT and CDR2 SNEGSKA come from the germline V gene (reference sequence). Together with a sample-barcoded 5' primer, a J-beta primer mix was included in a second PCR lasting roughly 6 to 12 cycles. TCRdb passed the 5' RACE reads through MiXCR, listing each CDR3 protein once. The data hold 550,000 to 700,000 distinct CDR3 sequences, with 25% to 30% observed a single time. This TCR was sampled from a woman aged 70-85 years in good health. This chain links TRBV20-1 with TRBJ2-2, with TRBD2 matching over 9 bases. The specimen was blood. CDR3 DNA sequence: TGCAGTGCTTCATTAGCGGGGGTAAACACCGGGGAGCTGTTTTTT. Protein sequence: CSASLAGVNTGELFF.